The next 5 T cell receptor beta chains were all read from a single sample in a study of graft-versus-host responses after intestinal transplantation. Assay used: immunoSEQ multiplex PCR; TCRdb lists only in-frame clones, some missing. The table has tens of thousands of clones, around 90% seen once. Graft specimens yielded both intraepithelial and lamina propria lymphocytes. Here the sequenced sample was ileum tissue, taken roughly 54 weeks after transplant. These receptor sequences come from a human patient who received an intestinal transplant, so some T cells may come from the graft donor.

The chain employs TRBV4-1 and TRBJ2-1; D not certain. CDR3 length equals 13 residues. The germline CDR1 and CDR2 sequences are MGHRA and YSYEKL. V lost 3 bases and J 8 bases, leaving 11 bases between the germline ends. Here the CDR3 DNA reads TGCGCCAGCAGCCAGGCTTTGCAAGATGAGCAGTTCTTC. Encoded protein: CASSQALQDEQFF.

This chain's CDR3 is CASSLGAYGYTF. The CDR3 nucleotides read TGTGCCAGCAGCTTAGGGGCCTATGGCTACACCTTC. The chain recombines TRBV7-9 with TRBJ1-2; D call uncertain. The CDR3 extends over 12 amino acids. Germline assignment: CDR1 SEHNR and CDR2 FQNEAQ (reference sequence). V lost 1 base and J lost 4, with 4 bases in between.

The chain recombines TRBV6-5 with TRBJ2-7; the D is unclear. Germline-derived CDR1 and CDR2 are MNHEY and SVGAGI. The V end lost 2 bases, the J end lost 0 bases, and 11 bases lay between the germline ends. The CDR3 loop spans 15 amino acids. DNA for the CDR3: TGTGCCAGCAGTTACGAGGATTCCCTCTCCTACGAGCAGTACTTC. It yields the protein CASSYEDSLSYEQYF.

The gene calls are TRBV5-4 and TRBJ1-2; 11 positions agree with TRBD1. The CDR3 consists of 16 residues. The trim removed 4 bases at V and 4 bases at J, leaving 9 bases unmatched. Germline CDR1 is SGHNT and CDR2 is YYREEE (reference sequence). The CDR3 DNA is TGTGCCAGCAGCGGACAGGGGGCGGGACAGGGCTATGGCTACACCTTC. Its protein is CASSGQGAGQGYGYTF. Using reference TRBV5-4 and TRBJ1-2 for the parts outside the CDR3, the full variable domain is ETGVTQSPTHLIKTRGQQVTLRCSSQSGHNTVSWYQQALGQGPQFIFQYYREEENGRGNFPPRFSGLQFPNYSSELNVNALELDDSALYLCASSGQGAGQGYGYTFGSGTRLTVV.

CDR3 in amino acids: CSVETGQFRRGQYF. In DNA form, the CDR3 reads TGCAGCGTTGAGACTGGACAGTTTCGCCGGGGTCAGTATTTT. This rearrangement joins TRBV29-1 to TRBJ2-3; tentative D call: TRBD1 (6 bases). Germline CDR1 and CDR2: SQVTM and ANQGSEA. CDR3 length equals 14 residues. Trimming pared 3 bases from V and 12 bases from J, leaving 22 bases between.